Sequencing of this TCR beta chain was carried out in a study of blood T cell repertoires in COVID-19. V lost 5 bases and J lost 8; bases outside the gene matches: 9. The CDR3 is 15 amino acids. Per the germline V gene, CDR1 is SGHNT and CDR2 is YENEEA. Produced via immunoSEQ multiplex PCR; TCRdb's table is partial and in-frame only. Here the sample spans 200,000 to 250,000 clones, approximately 88% being singletons. The chain couples TRBV11-3 to TRBJ2-1, with TRBD1 matching 10 bases. The receptor's source is a woman aged 25 to 45 who had been exposed to COVID-19. Sequencing input: PBMCs or T cells enriched from blood (not recorded which). CDR3 in amino acids: CASSPLSGQGDEQFF. The CDR3 nucleotides are TGTGCCAGCAGCCCTCTTAGTGGACAGGGGGATGAGCAGTTCTTC.